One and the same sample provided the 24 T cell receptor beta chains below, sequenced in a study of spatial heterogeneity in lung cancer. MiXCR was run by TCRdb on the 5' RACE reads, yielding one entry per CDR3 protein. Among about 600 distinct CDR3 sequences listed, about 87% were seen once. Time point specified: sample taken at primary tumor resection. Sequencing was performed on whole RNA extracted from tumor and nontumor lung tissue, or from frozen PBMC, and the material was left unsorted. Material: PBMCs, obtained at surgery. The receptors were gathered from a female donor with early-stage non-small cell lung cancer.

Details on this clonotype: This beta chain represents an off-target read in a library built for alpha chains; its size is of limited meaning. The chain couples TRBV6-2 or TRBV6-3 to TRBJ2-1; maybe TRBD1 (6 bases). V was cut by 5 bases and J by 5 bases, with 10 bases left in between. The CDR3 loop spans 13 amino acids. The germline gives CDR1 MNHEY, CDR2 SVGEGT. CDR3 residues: CASSRTDNNEQFF. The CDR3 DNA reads TGTGCCAGCAGTCGGACAGACAACAATGAGCAGTTCTTC.

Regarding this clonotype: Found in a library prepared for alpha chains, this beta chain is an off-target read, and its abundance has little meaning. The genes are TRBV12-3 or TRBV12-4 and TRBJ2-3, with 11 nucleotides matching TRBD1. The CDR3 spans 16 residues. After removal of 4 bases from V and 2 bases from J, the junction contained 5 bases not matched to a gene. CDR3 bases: TGTGCCAGCAGTTCCGGACAGGGGGCAATCACAGATACGCAGTATTTT. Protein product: CASSSGQGAITDTQYF.

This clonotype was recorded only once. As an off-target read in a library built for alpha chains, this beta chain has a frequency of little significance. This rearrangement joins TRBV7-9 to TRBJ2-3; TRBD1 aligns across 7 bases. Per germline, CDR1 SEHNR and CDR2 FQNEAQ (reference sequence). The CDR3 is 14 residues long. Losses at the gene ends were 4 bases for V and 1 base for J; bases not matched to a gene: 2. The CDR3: CASSSDRGTDTQYF. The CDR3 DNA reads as TGTGCCAGCAGCTCAGACAGGGGCACAGATACGCAGTATTTT. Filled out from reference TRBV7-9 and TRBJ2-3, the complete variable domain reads DTGVSQNPRHKITKRGQNVTFRCDPISEHNRLYWYRQTLGQGPEFLTYFQNEAQLEKSRLLSDRFSAERPKGSFSTLEIQRTEQGDSAMYLCASSSDRGTDTQYFGPGTRLTVL.

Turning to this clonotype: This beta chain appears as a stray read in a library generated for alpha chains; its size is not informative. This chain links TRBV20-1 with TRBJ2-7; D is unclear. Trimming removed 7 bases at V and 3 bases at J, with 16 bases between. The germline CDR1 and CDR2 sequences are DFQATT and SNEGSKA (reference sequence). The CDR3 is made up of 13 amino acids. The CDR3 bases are TGCAGTGTCCCACGGCCCCCCTTCTACGAGCAGTACTTC. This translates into CSVPRPPFYEQYF.

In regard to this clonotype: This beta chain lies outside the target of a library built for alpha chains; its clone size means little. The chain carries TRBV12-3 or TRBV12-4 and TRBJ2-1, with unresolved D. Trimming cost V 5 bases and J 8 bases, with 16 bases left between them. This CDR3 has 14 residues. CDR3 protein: CASSPPQPGDEQFF. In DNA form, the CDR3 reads TGTGCCAGCAGTCCCCCCCAGCCAGGAGATGAGCAGTTCTTC.

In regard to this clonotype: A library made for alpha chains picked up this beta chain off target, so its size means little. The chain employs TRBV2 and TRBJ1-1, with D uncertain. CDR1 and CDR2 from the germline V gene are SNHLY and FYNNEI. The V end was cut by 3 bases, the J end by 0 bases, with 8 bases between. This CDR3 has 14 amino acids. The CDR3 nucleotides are TGTGCCAGCAGTGATAGGAGACTGAACACTGAAGCTTTCTTT. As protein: CASSDRRLNTEAFF.

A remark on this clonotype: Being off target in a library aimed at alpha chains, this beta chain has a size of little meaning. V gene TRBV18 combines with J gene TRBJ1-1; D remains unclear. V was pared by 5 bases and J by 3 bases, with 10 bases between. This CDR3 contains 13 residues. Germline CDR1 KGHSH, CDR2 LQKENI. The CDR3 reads CASSTSSDTEAFF. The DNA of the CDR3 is TGTGCCAGCTCAACCTCCTCGGACACTGAAGCTTTCTTT.

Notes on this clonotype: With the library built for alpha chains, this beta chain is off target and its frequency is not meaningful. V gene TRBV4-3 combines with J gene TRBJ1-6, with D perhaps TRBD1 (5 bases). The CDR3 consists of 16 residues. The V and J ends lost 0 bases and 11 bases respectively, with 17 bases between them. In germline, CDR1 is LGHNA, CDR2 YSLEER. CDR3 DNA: TGCGCCAGCAGCCAAGAATATCAGTTAACGGGGGCACCCCTCCACTTT. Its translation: CASSQEYQLTGAPLHF.

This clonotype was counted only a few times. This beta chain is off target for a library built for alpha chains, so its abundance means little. The CDR3 region has the DNA TGCAGTGCTAGAGACCTAGCGGGCTCCCCCAATGAGCAGTTCTTC. It yields the protein CSARDLAGSPNEQFF. The rearrangement joins TRBV20-1 to TRBJ2-1, with TRBD2 matching 8 bases. The J segment lost 6 bases and the V segment lost 0 bases, leaving 7 bases of the junction unmatched. The CDR3 runs to 15 residues. Germline assignment: CDR1 DFQATT and CDR2 SNEGSKA (reference sequence).

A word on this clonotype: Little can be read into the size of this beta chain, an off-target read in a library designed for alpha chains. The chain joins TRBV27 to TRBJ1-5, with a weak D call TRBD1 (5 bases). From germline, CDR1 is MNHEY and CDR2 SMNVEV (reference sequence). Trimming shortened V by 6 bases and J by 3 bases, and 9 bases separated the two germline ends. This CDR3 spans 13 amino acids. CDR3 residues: CASRSGFNQPQHF. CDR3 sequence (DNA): TGTGCCAGCAGATCAGGGTTCAATCAGCCCCAGCATTTT.

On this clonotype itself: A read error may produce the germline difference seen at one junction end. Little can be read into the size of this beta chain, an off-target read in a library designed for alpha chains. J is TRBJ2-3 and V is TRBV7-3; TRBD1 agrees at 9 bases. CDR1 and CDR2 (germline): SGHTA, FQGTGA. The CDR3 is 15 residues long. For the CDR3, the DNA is TGTGCCAGCAGTTTAGAAACAGGGGGCGATGATACGCAGTATTTC. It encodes CASSLETGGDDTQYF. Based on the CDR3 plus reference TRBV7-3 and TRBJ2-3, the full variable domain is GAGVSQTPSNKVTEKGKYVELRCDPISGHTALYWYRQSLGQGPEFLIYFQGTGAADDSGLPNDRFFAVRPEGSVSTLKIQRTERGDSAVYLCASSLETGGDDTQYFGPGTRLTVL.

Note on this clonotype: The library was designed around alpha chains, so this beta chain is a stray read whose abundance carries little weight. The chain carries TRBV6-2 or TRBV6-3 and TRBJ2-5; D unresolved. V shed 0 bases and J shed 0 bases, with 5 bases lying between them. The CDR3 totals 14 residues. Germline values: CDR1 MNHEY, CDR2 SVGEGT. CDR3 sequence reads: CASSYSTYQETQYF. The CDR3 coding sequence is TGTGCCAGCAGTTACTCTACCTACCAAGAGACCCAGTACTTC.

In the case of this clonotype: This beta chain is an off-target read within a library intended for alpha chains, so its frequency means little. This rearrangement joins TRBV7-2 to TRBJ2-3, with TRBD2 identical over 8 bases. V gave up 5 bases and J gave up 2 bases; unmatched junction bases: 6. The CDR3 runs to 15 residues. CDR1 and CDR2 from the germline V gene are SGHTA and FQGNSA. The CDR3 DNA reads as TGTGCCAGCAGCACGGGGGGGGCCTTCACAGATACGCAGTATTTT. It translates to CASSTGGAFTDTQYF.

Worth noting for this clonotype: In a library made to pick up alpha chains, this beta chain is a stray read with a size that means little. CDR3 DNA sequence: TGTGCCAGTAGTTGGCGCGGTTCCTACAATGAGCAGTTCTTC. This codes for CASSWRGSYNEQFF. This chain connects TRBV19 to TRBJ2-1; D not certain. The CDR3 has 14 residues. In germline, CDR1 is LNHDA, CDR2 SQIVND (reference sequence). V lost 5 bases to trimming and J lost 1 base, with 9 bases between them. Supplemented by reference TRBV19 and TRBJ2-1, the full variable domain reads DGGITQSPKYLFRKEGQNVTLSCEQNLNHDAMYWYRQDPGQGLRLIYYSQIVNDFQKGDIAEGYSVSREKKESFPLTVTSAQKNPTAFYLCASSWRGSYNEQFFGPGTRLTVL.

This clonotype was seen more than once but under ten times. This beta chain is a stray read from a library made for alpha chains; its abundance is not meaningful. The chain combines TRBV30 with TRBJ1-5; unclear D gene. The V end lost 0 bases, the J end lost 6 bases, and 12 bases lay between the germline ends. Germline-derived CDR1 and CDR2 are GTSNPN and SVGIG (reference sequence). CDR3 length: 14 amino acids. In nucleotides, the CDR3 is TGTGCCTGGAGTGTAGCTAGCGCTATTCAGCCCCAGCATTTT. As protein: CAWSVASAIQPQHF.

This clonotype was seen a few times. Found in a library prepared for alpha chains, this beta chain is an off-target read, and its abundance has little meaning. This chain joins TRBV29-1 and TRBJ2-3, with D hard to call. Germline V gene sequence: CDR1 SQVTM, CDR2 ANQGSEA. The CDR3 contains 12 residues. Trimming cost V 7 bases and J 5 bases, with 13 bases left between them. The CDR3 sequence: CSARRSRDTQYF. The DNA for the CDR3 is TGCAGCGCCCGGCGGAGTAGAGATACGCAGTATTTT.

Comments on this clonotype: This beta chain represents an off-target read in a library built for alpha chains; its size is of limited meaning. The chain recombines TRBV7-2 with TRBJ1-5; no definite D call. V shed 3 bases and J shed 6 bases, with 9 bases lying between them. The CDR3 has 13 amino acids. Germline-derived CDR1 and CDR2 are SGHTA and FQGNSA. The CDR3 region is CASSLDTTQPQHF. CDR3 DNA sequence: TGTGCCAGCAGCTTGGATACTACTCAGCCCCAGCATTTT.

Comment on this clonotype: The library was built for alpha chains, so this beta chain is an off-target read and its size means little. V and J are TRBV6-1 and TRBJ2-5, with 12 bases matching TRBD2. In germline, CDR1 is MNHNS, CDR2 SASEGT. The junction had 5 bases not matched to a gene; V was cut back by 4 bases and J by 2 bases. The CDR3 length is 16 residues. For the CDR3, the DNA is TGTGCCAGCAGTGCGCGGACTAGCGGGGTACAAGAGACCCAGTACTTC. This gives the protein CASSARTSGVQETQYF.

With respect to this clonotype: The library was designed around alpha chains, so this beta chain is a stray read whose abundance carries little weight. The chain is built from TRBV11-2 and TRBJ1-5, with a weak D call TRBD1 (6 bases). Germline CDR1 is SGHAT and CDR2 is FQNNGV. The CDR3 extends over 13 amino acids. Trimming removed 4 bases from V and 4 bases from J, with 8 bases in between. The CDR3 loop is CASSSTGNQPQHF. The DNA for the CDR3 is TGTGCCAGCAGCTCGACAGGTAATCAGCCCCAGCATTTT.

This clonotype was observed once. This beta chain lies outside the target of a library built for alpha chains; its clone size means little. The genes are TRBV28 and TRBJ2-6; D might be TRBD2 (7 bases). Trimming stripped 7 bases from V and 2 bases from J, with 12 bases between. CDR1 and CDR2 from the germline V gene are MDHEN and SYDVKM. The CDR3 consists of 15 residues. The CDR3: CASTLGGAGANVLTF. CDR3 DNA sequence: TGTGCCAGCACCCTAGGGGGGGCTGGGGCCAACGTCCTGACTTTC.

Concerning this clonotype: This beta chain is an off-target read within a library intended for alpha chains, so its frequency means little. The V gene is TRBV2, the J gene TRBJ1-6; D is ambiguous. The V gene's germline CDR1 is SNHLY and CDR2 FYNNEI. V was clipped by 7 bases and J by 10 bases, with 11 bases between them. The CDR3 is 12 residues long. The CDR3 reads CASKMDRSPLHF. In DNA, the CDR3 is TGTGCCAGCAAAATGGACCGGTCACCCCTCCACTTT. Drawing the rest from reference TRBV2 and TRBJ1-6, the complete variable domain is EPEVTQTPSHQVTQMGQEVILRCVPISNHLYFYWYRQILGQKVEFLVSFYNNEISEKSEIFDDQFSVERPDGSNFTLKIRSTKLEDSAMYFCASKMDRSPLHFGNGTRLTVT.

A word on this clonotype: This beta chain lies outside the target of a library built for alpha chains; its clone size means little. The CDR3 loop is CASSTRDTVKSNYGYTF. CDR3 sequence (DNA): TGTGCCAGCAGCACCCGGGACACCGTAAAGTCTAACTATGGCTACACCTTC. V gene TRBV9 combines with J gene TRBJ1-2; TRBD1 might be the D (6 bases). V dropped 4 bases and J dropped 0 bases, with 19 bases sitting between them. The CDR3 extends over 17 amino acids. Per germline, CDR1 SGDLS and CDR2 YYNGEE.

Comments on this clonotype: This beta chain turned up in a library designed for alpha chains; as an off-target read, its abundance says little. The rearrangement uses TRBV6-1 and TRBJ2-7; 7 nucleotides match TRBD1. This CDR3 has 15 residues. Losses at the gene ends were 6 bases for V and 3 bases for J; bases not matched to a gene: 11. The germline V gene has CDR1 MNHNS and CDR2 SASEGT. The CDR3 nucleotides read TGTGCCAGCAGCGAAATGACAGGGACGCTCTACGAGCAGTACTTC. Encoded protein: CASSEMTGTLYEQYF.

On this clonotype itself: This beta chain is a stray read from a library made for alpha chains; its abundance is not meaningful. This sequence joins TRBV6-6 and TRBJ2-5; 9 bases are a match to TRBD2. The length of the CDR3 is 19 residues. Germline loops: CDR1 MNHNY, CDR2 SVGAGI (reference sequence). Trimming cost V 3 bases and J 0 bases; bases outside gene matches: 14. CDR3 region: CASSYLAGGLLPDQETQYF. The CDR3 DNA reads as TGTGCCAGCAGTTATTTGGCGGGGGGGCTTCTACCCGACCAAGAGACCCAGTACTTC.